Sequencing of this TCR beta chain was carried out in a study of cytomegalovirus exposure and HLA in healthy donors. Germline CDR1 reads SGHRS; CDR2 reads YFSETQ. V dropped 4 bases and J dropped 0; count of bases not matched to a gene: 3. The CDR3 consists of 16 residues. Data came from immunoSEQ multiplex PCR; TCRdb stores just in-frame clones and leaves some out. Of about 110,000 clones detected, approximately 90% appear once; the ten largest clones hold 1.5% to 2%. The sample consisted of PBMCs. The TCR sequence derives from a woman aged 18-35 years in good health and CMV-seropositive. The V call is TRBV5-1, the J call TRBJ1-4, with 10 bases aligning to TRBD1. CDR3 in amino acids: CASSHGTGATNEKLFF. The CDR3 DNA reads TGCGCCAGCAGCCACGGGACAGGGGCAACTAATGAAAAACTGTTTTTT.